One and the same sample provided the 30 T cell receptor beta chains below, sequenced in a study of metastatic and nonmetastatic thyroid tumors. TCRdb reassembled clones from the PCR reads with MiXCR. The sample has 7,500 to 9,500 clones; approximately 40% are singletons. There were no patients who had received any treatment before thyroid surgery. Input material: tumor tissue. The receptors originated from a female donor with papillary thyroid cancer or a benign thyroid nodule (not recorded which). Some clones in this sample may be carry-over from other donors' samples.

This clone counts as large. J is TRBJ2-7 and V is TRBV7-9; TRBD1 matches at 7 bases. The germline CDR1 and CDR2 sequences are SEHNR and FQNEAQ (reference sequence). This CDR3 region has 14 residues. With 6 bases clipped from V and 3 bases from J, the junction kept 8 bases outside the gene matches. CDR3 bases: TGTGCCAGCAGTCCTCAGGGGGACGGCTACGAGCAGTACTTC. Translation: CASSPQGDGYEQYF. Full variable domain (rest looked up from reference TRBV7-9 and TRBJ2-7): DTGVSQNPRHKITKRGQNVTFRCDPISEHNRLYWYRQTLGQGPEFLTYFQNEAQLEKSRLLSDRFSAERPKGSFSTLEIQRTEQGDSAMYLCASSPQGDGYEQYFGPGTRLTVT.

This clone was seen more than once but under ten times. The J gene is TRBJ1-6, the V gene TRBV27; weak D call: TRBD1 (5 bases). Germline V gives CDR1 MNHEY, CDR2 SMNVEV (reference sequence). V was cut by 4 bases and J by 7 bases, with 8 bases left in between. The CDR3 is 13 residues long. The CDR3 DNA sequence: TGTGCCAGCAGTTGGGAGGGGAATTCACCCCTCCACTTT. Its translation is CASSWEGNSPLHF.

By share, this clone counts as medium-sized. The chain is built from TRBV7-2 and TRBJ2-3; 11 bases match TRBD1. The CDR3 sequence is 18 residues long. J gave up 4 bases and V 3 bases, and 12 bases lay outside the gene matches. Germline-derived CDR1 and CDR2 are SGHTA and FQGNSA. The CDR3 sequence is CASSFGVDGTGGSDTQYF. The CDR3 DNA follows: TGTGCCAGCAGCTTTGGAGTTGATGGGACAGGGGGATCAGATACGCAGTATTTT.

This chain connects TRBV6-1 to TRBJ1-1; D is possibly TRBD1 (5 bases). This CDR3 has 11 amino acids. CDR1 MNHNS and CDR2 SASEGT come from the germline V gene. Between the trimmed V and J ends, which lost 6 bases and 7 bases, there was a span of 9 bases. CDR3 nucleotide sequence: TGTGCCAGCAGCATTACAGGTGAAGCTTTCTTT. Protein sequence: CASSITGEAFF.

Judged by abundance, this clone is medium-sized. The rearrangement joins TRBV7-6 to TRBJ2-7, with 7 bases aligning to TRBD1. The CDR3 extends over 14 amino acids. Germline V gene data show CDR1 as SGHVS and CDR2 as FNYEAQ. V gave up 5 bases and J gave up 5 bases; unmatched junction bases: 9. In DNA form, the CDR3 reads TGTGCCAGCAGCCCTCGACAGGGTATTCACGAGCAGTACTTC. This encodes CASSPRQGIHEQYF.

This clone has at least ten counts. The conserved phenylalanine or tryptophan normally closing the CDR3 is absent here, so this likely arose from a read error. It is unclear where the CDR3 begins or ends on the DNA, so no DNA is shown, and the CDR3 is as TCRdb lists it. The V call is TRBV7-9, the J call TRBJ2-7; the DNA was not compared with TRBD2, the D call given in the table. The CDR3 length is 9 residues, termini included. Germline CDR1 SEHNR, CDR2 FQNEAQ (reference sequence). The CDR3 spells CASSSRTSG.

This chain uses TRBV11-2 with TRBJ2-3, with a weak D call TRBD2 (5 bases). Germline CDR1 reads SGHAT; CDR2 reads FQNNGV. The V end was cut by 2 bases, the J end by 2 bases, with 20 bases between. This CDR3 has 18 amino acids. The CDR3 is CASSLLSSGGGATDTQYF. Here the CDR3 DNA reads TGTGCCAGCAGCTTATTAAGTTCCGGAGGCGGAGCCACAGATACGCAGTATTTT.

The chain carries TRBV6-2 or TRBV6-3 and TRBJ1-1; D is uncertain. Germline loops: CDR1 MNHEY, CDR2 SVGEGT. V gave up 7 bases and J gave up 2 bases, with 8 bases separating them. The CDR3 extends over 12 amino acids. The CDR3 protein is CASNTINTEAFF. In DNA form, the CDR3 reads TGTGCCAGCAATACGATAAACACTGAAGCTTTCTTT.

The rearrangement joins TRBV30 to TRBJ2-3; 14 nucleotides agree with TRBD2. CDR3 size: 15 residues. In germline, CDR1 is GTSNPN, CDR2 SVGIG (reference sequence). With V trimmed by 5 bases and J by 5 bases, 6 bases remained unmatched. CDR3 DNA sequence: TGTGCCTGGGGAGGGACTAGCGGGAGAAAAGATACGCAGTATTTT. This gives the protein CAWGGTSGRKDTQYF.

The J gene is TRBJ2-7, the V gene TRBV7-9; weak D call: TRBD1 (6 bases). CDR1 is SEHNR and CDR2 is FQNEAQ in the germline V gene (reference sequence). CDR3 size: 13 residues. V lost 5 bases and J lost 6, with 14 bases in between. CDR3: CASSLGQIGEQYF. DNA of the CDR3: TGTGCCAGCAGCCTCGGACAGATTGGCGAGCAGTACTTC.

This clone was counted only a few times. Sequence at one end of the junction differs from germline and may be a read error. The chain joins TRBV6-1 to TRBJ1-1; 9 nucleotides line up with TRBD1. The CDR3 contains 13 residues. CDR1 is MNHNS, CDR2 SASEGT, per germline. CDR3 in DNA: TGTGCCAGCAGTCGTACAGGGGGCACTGAAGATTACTTT. Translating gives CASSRTGGTEDYF.

This clone was detected only a few times. V gene TRBV12-3 or TRBV12-4 combines with J gene TRBJ2-1; 9 bases are shared with TRBD2. The CDR3 loop spans 16 amino acids. The junction had 8 bases not matched to a gene; V was cut back by 6 bases and J by 2 bases. The CDR3 DNA is TGTGCCAGCAGCGAGACTAGCGGCGCGACCTACAATGAGCAGTTCTTC. This sequence encodes CASSETSGATYNEQFF.

The V gene is TRBV20-1, the J gene TRBJ2-1; 13 nucleotides match TRBD2. There are 15 residues in the CDR3. Germline V gives CDR1 DFQATT, CDR2 SNEGSKA (reference sequence). With V trimmed by 4 bases and J by 9 bases, 9 bases remained unmatched. The CDR3 nucleotides read TGCAGTGCTAAGTCTCCGGGACTAGCGGGAATTGAGCAGTTCTTC. Translation gives CSAKSPGLAGIEQFF.

The rearrangement links TRBV29-1 to TRBJ2-7; D remains ambiguous. Germline V gives CDR1 SQVTM, CDR2 ANQGSEA. Trimming stripped 4 bases from V and 2 bases from J, with 12 bases between. The CDR3 extends over 13 amino acids. The CDR3 spells CSVVLADTYEQYF. The DNA for the CDR3 is TGCAGCGTTGTTTTAGCAGATACCTACGAGCAGTACTTC.

This rearrangement joins TRBV14 to TRBJ2-2; 9 bases map to TRBD2. V was clipped by 4 bases and J by 0 bases; unmatched bases: 3. The germline V gene has CDR1 SGHDN and CDR2 FVKESK. This CDR3 is built from 16 residues. CDR3 in amino acids: CASSPTSGTNTGELFF. The CDR3, as DNA: TGTGCCAGCAGCCCGACTAGCGGTACGAACACCGGGGAGCTGTTTTTT.

The table lists this clone with a few counts. V and J are TRBV11-3 and TRBJ2-7; 9 nucleotides agree with TRBD1. V lost 5 bases, J lost 3 bases, and 5 bases stayed unmatched. This CDR3 region has 14 residues. Germline V gives CDR1 SGHNT, CDR2 YENEEA. For the CDR3, the DNA is TGTGCCAGCAGCCCCCGGGACAGGGACTACGAGCAGTACTTC. It yields the protein CASSPRDRDYEQYF.

The chain is built from TRBV20-1 and TRBJ2-7; tentatively, D is TRBD1 (7 bases). CDR1 is DFQATT, CDR2 SNEGSKA, per germline (reference sequence). V lost 0 bases and J 5 bases, leaving 29 bases between the germline ends. The CDR3 is 19 amino acids. CDR3 bases: TGCAGTGCTAGAGATCATTGGGGACAGCTCAACGGGGGTTCGGACGAGCAGTACTTC. Protein sequence: CSARDHWGQLNGGSDEQYF.

V and J are TRBV30 and TRBJ1-2; D not resolved. Per germline, CDR1 GTSNPN and CDR2 SVGIG (reference sequence). V gave up 5 bases and J gave up 9 bases, with 16 bases separating them. The CDR3 spans 12 residues. The DNA for the CDR3 is TGTGCCTGGGGTGCGGAGGATGGTAGCTACACCTTC. Translated, it gives CAWGAEDGSYTF.

A note on this clone: The junction departs from the called germline gene at one end, perhaps through a read error. This chain's CDR3 is CANSPSNRGGNTEAFF. As DNA, the CDR3 is TGTGCCAACAGCCCTTCCAACAGGGGCGGGAACACTGAAGCTTTCTTT. The chain has TRBV3-1 and TRBJ1-1, with 7 nucleotides matching TRBD1. This CDR3 comprises 16 residues. Germline V gives CDR1 LGHDT, CDR2 YNNKEL (reference sequence). The complete variable domain, with remaining parts taken from reference TRBV3-1 and TRBJ1-1, reads DTAVSQTPKYLVTQMGNDKSIKCEQNLGHDTMYWYKQDSKKFLKIMFSYNNKELIINETVPNRFSPKSPDKAHLNLHINSLELGDSAVYFCANSPSNRGGNTEAFFGQGTRLTVV.

This clone was picked up a small number of times. The chain couples TRBV6-1 to TRBJ1-6; possible D gene TRBD1, 6 bases. With 6 bases removed from V and 4 bases from J, the gap between germline ends came to 13 bases. This CDR3 spans 15 amino acids. Germline V gene sequence: CDR1 MNHNS, CDR2 SASEGT. CDR3 protein: CASRPTGQYNSPLHF. In DNA form, the CDR3 reads TGTGCCAGCAGACCGACAGGACAGTATAATTCACCCCTCCACTTT.

This clone is termed medium-sized (0.01 to 0.1%). The rearrangement links TRBV11-1 to TRBJ1-1; D remains unclear. CDR1 is SGHAT, CDR2 FQDESV, per germline (reference sequence). The CDR3 extends over 15 amino acids. V lost 5 bases to trimming and J lost 1 base, with 14 bases between them. The CDR3: CASSLTDGRNTEAFF. The CDR3 bases are TGTGCCAGCAGCCTCACTGACGGACGGAACACTGAAGCTTTCTTT.

This chain uses TRBV28 with TRBJ1-2; D is possibly TRBD1 (5 bases). V was clipped by 4 bases and J by 4 bases, with 10 bases between them. The germline V gene has CDR1 MDHEN and CDR2 SYDVKM. This CDR3 contains 13 residues. DNA for the CDR3: TGTGCCAGCAGTTCCGAAGGGGTCTATGGCTACACCTTC. The encoded protein is CASSSEGVYGYTF.

By sample fraction, this clone is medium-sized (0.01 to 0.1%). The chain recombines TRBV6-5 with TRBJ2-7; 7 bases agree with TRBD2. Germline CDR1 MNHEY, CDR2 SVGAGI. This CDR3 has 16 residues. The junction had 7 bases not matched to a gene; V was cut back by 0 bases and J by 2 bases. The CDR3 nucleotides are TGTGCCAGCAGTTACTCGGTGGGTGGGGGGGCCTACGAGCAGTACTTC. Its protein is CASSYSVGGGAYEQYF.

The chain is built from TRBV6-2 or TRBV6-3 and TRBJ2-5; 11 bases are a match to TRBD2. The CDR3 sequence is 14 residues long. After removal of 2 bases from V and 7 bases from J, the junction contained 3 bases not matched to a gene. Germline CDR1 is MNHEY and CDR2 is SVGEGT. The CDR3 is CASSYRLAGGTQYF. CDR3 bases: TGTGCCAGCAGTTACCGCCTAGCGGGGGGGACCCAGTACTTC.

This clone was seen a single time. V usage is TRBV5-1 and J usage is TRBJ2-2; 10 bases map to TRBD2. J was trimmed by 6 bases and V by 9 bases; bases with no gene match: 8. Germline CDR1 SGHRS, CDR2 YFSETQ. The CDR3 is 14 amino acids. The CDR3 is CATQSGGASGELFF. In DNA form, the CDR3 reads TGCGCCACCCAAAGCGGGGGGGCCTCCGGGGAGCTGTTTTTT.

This clone is judged medium-sized (0.01 to 0.1%). The V and J genes are TRBV20-1 and TRBJ1-1, with TRBD1 as a possible D gene (6 bases). The germline V gene has CDR1 DFQATT and CDR2 SNEGSKA (reference sequence). Trimming took 5 bases from V and 1 from J, leaving 11 bases between them. This CDR3 is built from 13 residues. The CDR3 loop reads CSAGWTENTEAFF. CDR3 nucleotide sequence: TGCAGTGCTGGGTGGACAGAGAACACTGAAGCTTTCTTT.

As regards this clone: A junction end diverges from the germline sequence, so it may reflect a read error. The chain combines TRBV2 with TRBJ2-7, with D possibly being TRBD1 (6 bases). The CDR3 runs to 15 residues. The germline CDR1 and CDR2 sequences are SNHLY and FYNNEI. In DNA, the CDR3 is TGTGTCAGCAGCGACCCAAACAGGGTGGGCTACGAGCAGTACTTC. Translation gives CVSSDPNRVGYEQYF.

This clone was observed a few times. V and J are TRBV6-2 or TRBV6-3 and TRBJ1-1; no firm D call. The CDR3 runs to 11 residues. Trimming pared 6 bases from V and 3 bases from J, leaving 5 bases between. In germline, CDR1 is MNHEY, CDR2 SVGEGT. CDR3 DNA: TGTGCCAGCAGCCGGGACACTGAAGCTTTCTTT. Its protein is CASSRDTEAFF.

The V gene is TRBV12-3 or TRBV12-4, the J gene TRBJ2-1; no clear D. Between the trimmed V and J ends, which lost 0 bases and 15 bases, there was a span of 9 bases. There are 11 residues in the CDR3. The CDR3 sequence is CASSLAQFAFF. The CDR3, as DNA: TGTGCCAGCAGTTTAGCGCAGTTTGCGTTCTTC.

The chain recombines TRBV28 with TRBJ2-1, with D maybe TRBD2 (6 bases). The CDR3 length is 16 residues. Trimming removed 2 bases from V and 2 bases from J, with 13 bases in between. Germline V gene sequence: CDR1 MDHEN, CDR2 SYDVKM. The CDR3 bases are TGTGCCAGCAGTTTAGGGGACGGGGGTGCCTACAATGAGCAGTTCTTC. This codes for CASSLGDGGAYNEQFF.